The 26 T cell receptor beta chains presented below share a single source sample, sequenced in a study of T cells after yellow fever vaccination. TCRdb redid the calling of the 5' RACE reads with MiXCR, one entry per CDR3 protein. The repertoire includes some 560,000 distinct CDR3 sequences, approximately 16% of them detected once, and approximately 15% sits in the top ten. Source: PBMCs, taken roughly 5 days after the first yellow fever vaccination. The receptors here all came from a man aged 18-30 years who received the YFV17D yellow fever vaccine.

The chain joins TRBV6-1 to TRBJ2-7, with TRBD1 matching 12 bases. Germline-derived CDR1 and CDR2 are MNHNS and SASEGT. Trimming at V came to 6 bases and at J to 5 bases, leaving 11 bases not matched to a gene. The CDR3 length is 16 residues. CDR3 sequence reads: CASSDVGQGARDEQYF. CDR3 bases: TGTGCCAGCAGCGACGTGGGACAGGGGGCGCGAGACGAGCAGTACTTC.

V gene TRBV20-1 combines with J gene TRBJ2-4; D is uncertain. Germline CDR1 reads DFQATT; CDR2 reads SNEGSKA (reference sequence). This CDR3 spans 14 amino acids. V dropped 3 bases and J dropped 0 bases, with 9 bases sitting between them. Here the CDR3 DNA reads TGCAGTGCTAGGAAGGGTGAAGCCAAAAACATTCAGTACTTC. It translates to CSARKGEAKNIQYF.

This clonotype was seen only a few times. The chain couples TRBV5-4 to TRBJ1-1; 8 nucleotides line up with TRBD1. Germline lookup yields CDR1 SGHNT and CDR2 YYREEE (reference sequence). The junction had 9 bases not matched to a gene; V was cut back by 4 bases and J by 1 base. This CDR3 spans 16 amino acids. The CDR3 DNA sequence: TGTGCCAGCAGCCCTACTCTGGACAGGGAGAACACTGAAGCTTTCTTT. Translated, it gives CASSPTLDRENTEAFF.

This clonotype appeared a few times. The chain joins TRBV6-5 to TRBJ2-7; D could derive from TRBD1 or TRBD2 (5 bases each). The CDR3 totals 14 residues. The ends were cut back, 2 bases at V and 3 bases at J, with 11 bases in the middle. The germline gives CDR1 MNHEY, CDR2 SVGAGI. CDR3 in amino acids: CASSYGAGGYEQYF. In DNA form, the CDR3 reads TGTGCCAGCAGTTACGGGGCTGGGGGCTACGAGCAGTACTTC.

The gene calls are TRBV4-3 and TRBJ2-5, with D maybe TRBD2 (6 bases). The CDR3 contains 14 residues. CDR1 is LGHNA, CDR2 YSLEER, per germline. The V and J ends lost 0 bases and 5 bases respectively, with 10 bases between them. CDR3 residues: CASSQDWGEETQYF. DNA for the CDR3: TGCGCCAGCAGCCAAGATTGGGGGGAGGAGACCCAGTACTTC.

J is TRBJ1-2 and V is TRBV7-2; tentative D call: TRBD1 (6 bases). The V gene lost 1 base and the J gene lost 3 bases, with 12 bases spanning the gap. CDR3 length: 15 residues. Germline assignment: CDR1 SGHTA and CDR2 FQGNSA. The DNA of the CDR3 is TGTGCCAGCAGCTTAGGGACAGAATTGGACTATGGCTACACCTTC. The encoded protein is CASSLGTELDYGYTF.

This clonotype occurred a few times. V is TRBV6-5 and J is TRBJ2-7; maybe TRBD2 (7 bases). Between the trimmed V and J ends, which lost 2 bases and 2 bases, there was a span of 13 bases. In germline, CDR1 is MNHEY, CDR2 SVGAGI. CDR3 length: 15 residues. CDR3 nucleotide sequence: TGTGCCAGCAGTTACAGGGGGGGCGGAACCTACGAGCAGTACTTC. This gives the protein CASSYRGGGTYEQYF.

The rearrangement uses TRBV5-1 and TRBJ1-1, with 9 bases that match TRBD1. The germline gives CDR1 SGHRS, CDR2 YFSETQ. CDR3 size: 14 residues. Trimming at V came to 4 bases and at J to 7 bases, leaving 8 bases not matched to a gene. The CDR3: CASSTTGGPGEAFF. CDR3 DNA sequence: TGCGCCAGCAGCACCACAGGGGGCCCGGGTGAAGCTTTCTTT.

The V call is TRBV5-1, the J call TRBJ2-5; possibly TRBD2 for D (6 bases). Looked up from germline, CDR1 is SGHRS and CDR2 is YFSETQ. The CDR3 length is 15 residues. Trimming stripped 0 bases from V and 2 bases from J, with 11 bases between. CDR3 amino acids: CASSLAGDLQETQYF. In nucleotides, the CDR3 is TGCGCCAGCAGCTTGGCCGGGGACTTGCAAGAGACCCAGTACTTC.

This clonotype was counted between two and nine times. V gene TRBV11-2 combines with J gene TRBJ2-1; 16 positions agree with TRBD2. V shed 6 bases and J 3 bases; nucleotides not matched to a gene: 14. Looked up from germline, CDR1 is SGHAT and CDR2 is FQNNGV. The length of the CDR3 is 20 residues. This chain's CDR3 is CASSWGTSGGAFSFYNEQFF. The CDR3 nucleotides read TGTGCCAGCAGTTGGGGGACTAGCGGGGGGGCCTTTTCATTCTACAATGAGCAGTTCTTC.

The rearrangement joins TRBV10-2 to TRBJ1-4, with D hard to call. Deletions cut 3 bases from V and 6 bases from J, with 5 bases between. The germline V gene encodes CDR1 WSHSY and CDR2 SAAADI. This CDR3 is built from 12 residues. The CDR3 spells CASSDGDEKLFF. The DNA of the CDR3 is TGCGCCAGCAGTGACGGTGATGAAAAACTGTTTTTT.

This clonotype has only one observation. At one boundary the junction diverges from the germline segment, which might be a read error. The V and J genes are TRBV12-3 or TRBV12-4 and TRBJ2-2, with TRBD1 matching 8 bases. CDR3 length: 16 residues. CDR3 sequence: CASSPRTGRVTGEPFF. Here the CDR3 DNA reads TGTGCCAGCAGTCCTCGGACAGGGAGAGTCACCGGGGAGCCGTTTTTT.

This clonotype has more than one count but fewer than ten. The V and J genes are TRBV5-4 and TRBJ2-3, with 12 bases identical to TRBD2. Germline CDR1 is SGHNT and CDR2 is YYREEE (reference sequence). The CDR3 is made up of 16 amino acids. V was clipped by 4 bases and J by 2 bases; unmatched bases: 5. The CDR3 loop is CASSLTSGGHTDTQYF. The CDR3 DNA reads TGTGCCAGCAGCCTGACTAGCGGGGGCCACACAGATACGCAGTATTTT.

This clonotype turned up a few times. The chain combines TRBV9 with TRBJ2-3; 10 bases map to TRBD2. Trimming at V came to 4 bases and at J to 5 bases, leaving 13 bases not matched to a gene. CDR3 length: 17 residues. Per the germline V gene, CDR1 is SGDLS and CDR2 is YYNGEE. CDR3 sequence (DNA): TGTGCCAGCAGCATGACTAGCGGGTCCTTATCCGGAGATACGCAGTATTTT. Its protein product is CASSMTSGSLSGDTQYF. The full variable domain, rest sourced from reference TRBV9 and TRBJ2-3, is DSGVTQTPKHLITATGQRVTLRCSPRSGDLSVYWYQQSLDQGLQFLIQYYNGEERAKGNILERFSAQQFPDLHSELNLSSLELGDSALYFCASSMTSGSLSGDTQYFGPGTRLTVL.

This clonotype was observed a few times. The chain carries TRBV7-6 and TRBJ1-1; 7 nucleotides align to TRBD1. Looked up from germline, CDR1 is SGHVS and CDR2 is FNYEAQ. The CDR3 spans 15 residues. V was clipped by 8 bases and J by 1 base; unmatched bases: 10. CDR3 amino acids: CASASRRGQNTEAFF. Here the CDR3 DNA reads TGTGCCAGCGCTTCGCGGAGGGGGCAGAACACTGAAGCTTTCTTT.

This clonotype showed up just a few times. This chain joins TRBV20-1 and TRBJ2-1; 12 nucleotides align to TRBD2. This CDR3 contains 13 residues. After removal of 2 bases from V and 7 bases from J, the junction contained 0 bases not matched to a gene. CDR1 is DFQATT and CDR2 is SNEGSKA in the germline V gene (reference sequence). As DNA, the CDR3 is TGCAGTGCTAGACTAGCGGGGGGGAATGAGCAGTTCTTC. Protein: CSARLAGGNEQFF.

The CDR3 DNA follows: TGTGCCACCAGCAGAGATCCGAGCGGGGGTTACAATGAGCAGTTCTTC. Translated: CATSRDPSGGYNEQFF. This sequence joins TRBV15 and TRBJ2-1, with 8 bases fitting TRBD2. This CDR3 has 16 residues. From germline, CDR1 is LNHNV and CDR2 YYDKDF (reference sequence). V lost 0 bases to trimming and J lost 4 bases; unmatched junction nucleotides: 5.

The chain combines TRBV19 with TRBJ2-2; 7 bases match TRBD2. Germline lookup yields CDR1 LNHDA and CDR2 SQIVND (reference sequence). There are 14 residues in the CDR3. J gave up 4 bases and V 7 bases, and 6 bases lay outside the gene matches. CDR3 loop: CASKKRGVTGELFF. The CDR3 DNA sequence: TGTGCCAGTAAGAAGCGGGGAGTCACCGGGGAGCTGTTTTTT.

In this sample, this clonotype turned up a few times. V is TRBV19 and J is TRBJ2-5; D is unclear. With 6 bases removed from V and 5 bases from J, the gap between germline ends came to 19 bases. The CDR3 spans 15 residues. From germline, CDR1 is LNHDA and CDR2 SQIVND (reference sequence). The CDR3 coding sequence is TGTGCCAGTAGGGCTCCGGGCCTGCACCGGGAGACCCAGTACTTC. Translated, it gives CASRAPGLHRETQYF.

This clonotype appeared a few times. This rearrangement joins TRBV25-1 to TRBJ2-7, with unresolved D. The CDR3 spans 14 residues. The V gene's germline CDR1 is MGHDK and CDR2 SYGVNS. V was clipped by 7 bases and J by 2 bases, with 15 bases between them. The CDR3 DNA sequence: TGTGCCAGCACTACGGCAGGACCGACCTACGAGCAGTACTTC. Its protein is CASTTAGPTYEQYF.

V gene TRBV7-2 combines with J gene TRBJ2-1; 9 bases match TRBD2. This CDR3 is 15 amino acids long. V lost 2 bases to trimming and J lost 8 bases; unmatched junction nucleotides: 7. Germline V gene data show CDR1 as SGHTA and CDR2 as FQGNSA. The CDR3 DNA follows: TGTGCCAGCAGCTTAATCGCGGGGGGGCGCCATGAGCAGTTCTTC. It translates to CASSLIAGGRHEQFF.

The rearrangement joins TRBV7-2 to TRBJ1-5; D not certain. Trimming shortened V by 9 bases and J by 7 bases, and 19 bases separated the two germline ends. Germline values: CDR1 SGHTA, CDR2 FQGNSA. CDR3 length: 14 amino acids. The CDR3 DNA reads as TGTGCCAGTTCCAACCCAGGTTATAGCCAGCCCCAGCATTTT. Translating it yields CASSNPGYSQPQHF.

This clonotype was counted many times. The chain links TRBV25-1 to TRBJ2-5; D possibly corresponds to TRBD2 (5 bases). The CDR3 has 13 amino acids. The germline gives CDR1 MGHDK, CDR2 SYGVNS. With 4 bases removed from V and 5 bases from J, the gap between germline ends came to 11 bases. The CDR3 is CASSGKGEETQYF. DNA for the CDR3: TGTGCCAGCAGTGGCAAGGGAGAGGAGACCCAGTACTTC.

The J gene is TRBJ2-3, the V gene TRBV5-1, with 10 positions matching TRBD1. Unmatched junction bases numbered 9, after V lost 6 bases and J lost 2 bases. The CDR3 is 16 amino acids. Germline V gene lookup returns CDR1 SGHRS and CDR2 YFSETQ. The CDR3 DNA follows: TGCGCCAGCACCCGAGGGACAGGGGCCAACACAGATACGCAGTATTTT. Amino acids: CASTRGTGANTDTQYF.

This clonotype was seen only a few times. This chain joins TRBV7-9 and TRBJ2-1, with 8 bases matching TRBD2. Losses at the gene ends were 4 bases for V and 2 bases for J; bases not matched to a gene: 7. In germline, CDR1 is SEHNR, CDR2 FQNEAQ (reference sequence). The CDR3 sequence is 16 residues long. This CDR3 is CASSSTTSVAYNEQFF. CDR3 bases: TGTGCCAGCAGCTCCACGACTAGCGTCGCCTACAATGAGCAGTTCTTC.

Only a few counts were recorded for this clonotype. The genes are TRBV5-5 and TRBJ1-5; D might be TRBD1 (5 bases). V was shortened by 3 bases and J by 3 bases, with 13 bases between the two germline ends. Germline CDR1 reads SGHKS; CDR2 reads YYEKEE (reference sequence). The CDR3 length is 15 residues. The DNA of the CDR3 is TGTGCCAGCAGCTCCGTCGGGGGGGACAATCAGCCCCAGCATTTT. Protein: CASSSVGGDNQPQHF.